The sequence of this TCR beta chain was determined in a study of lymphopenia after photon versus proton radiotherapy (dated by TCRdb to the late 2010s). Context from the whole study: The immunological effects of photon versus proton radiation therapy were compared in patients with gastrointestinal tumors who developed high-grade lymphopenia. The study was designed to characterize how the impact on the immune system differs between the two radiation modalities. The 20 or so patients in the cohort had gastrointestinal tumors, were treated with either photon or proton therapy, and subsequently developed lymphopenia.

Counted from cysteine to phenylalanine, this CDR3 has 14 amino acids. The retained sequence is limited to the CDR3, 42 bases, with the frame set at the first base. CDR1 and CDR2, per the germline V gene (reference sequence), are SGHKS and YYEKEE. Cut back by 1 base and 2 bases, the V and J ends lie 8 bases apart. About this clone: This clone's antigen is unknown. Base qualities are not recorded, but no much larger clone differs from it by a single base.

Beyond this particular receptor, the publication reports: After the lymphocyte count nadir, photon-treated repertoires showed oligoclonal expansion, especially of CD8+ Temra cells, which drove the drop in diversity. Across the cohort, a larger post-nadir drop in TCR diversity was inversely correlated with overall survival time among patients who died. During treatment, patients who received photon therapy lost naive T cells and TCR diversity and gained effector/memory populations, whereas patients who received proton therapy remained relatively stable. The survival association was assessed only in patients who died, and better survival with proton therapy was presented by the authors as a possibility rather than a demonstrated result.

The library was prepared using the immunoSEQ multiplex PCR assay. T cell repertoires were profiled by deep sequencing of rearranged TCR beta loci, alongside multiparametric flow cytometry. TCRdb carries this immuneACCESS record with in-frame sequences only. Its versions omit some clonotypes, under half of them owing to an unresolved V gene in the studies checked, with the rest unexplained. For this sample there are roughly 67,000 clones; approximately 90% appear just once. The top ten clonotypes cover approximately 2.6% of the sample. This TCR derives from a woman aged 70-85 years with pancreatic cancer. Specimen: peripheral blood, collected from a patient treated with photon-based radiotherapy. The V gene is TRBV5-5 and the J gene is TRBJ2-3; perhaps TRBD1 is the D gene, with 6 bases matching. The CDR3 amino acid sequence is: CASSLTGYTDTQYF. In nucleotide form, the sequence is TGTGCCAGCAGCTTGACAGGGTACACAGATACGCAGTATTTT.